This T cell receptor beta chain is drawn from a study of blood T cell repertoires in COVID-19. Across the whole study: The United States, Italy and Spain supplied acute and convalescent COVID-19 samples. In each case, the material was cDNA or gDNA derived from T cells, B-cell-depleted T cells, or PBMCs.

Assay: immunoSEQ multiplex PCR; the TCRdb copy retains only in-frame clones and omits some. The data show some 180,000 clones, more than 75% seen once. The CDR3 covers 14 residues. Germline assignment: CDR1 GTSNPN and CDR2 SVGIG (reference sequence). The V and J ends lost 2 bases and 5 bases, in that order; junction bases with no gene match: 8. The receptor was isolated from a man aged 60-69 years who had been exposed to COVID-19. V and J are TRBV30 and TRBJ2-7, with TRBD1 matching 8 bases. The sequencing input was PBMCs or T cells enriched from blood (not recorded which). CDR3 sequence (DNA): TGTGCCTGGAGTACTGGACAGGGTATTCACGAGCAGTACTTC. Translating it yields CAWSTGQGIHEQYF.